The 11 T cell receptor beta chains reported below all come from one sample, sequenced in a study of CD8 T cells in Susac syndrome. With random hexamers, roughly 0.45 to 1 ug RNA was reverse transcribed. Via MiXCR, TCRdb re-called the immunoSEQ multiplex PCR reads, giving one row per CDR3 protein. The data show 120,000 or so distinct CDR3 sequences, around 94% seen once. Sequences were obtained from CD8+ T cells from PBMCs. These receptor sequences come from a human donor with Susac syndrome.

The CDR3 loop reads CASSSRLAGLLDTQYF. The CDR3 coding sequence is TGTGCCAGCAGCTCCAGACTAGCGGGATTGTTGGATACGCAGTATTTT. This chain links TRBV7-9 with TRBJ2-3, with TRBD2 matching over 11 bases. The germline gives CDR1 SEHNR, CDR2 FQNEAQ (reference sequence). This CDR3 contains 16 residues. V was pared by 4 bases and J by 6 bases, with 9 bases of the junction left unmatched.

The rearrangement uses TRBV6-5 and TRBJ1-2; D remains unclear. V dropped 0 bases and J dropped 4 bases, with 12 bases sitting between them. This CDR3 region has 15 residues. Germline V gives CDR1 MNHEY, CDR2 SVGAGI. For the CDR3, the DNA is TGTGCCAGCAGTTACTCAGCAAGTCCGGCCTATGGCTACACCTTC. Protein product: CASSYSASPAYGYTF.

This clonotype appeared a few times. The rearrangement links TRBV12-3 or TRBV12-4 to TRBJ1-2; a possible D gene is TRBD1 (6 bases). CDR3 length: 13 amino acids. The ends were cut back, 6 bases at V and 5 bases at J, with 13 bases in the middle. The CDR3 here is CASSSGTPYGYTF. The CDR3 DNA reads TGTGCCAGCAGCTCCGGGACACCTTATGGCTACACCTTC.

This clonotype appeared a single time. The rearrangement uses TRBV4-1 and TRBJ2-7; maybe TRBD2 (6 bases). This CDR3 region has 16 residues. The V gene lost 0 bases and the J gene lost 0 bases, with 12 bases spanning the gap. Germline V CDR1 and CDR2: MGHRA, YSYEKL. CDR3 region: CASSQELAAFSYEQYF. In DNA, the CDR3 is TGCGCCAGCAGCCAAGAATTAGCGGCCTTCTCCTACGAGCAGTACTTC.

The CDR3 here is CASSYSNFNEQFF. The CDR3 bases are TGTGCCAGCAGTTACTCGAATTTCAATGAGCAGTTCTTC. The chain uses TRBV6-5 and TRBJ2-1; D remains ambiguous. Trimming removed 0 bases at V and 6 bases at J, with 6 bases between. CDR1 MNHEY and CDR2 SVGAGI come from the germline V gene. This CDR3 is built from 13 residues.

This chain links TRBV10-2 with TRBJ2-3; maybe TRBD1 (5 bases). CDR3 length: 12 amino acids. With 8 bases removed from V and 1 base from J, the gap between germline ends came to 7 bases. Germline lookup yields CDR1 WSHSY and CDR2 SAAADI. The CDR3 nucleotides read TGCGCCAGCGGCAGGGGCACAGATACGCAGTATTTT. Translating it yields CASGRGTDTQYF.

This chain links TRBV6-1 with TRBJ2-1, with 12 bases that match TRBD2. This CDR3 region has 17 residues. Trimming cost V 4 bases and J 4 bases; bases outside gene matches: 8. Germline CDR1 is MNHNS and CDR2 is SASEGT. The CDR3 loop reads CASSGTSGTFPYNEQFF. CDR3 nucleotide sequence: TGTGCCAGCAGTGGGACTAGCGGGACATTCCCTTACAATGAGCAGTTCTTC.

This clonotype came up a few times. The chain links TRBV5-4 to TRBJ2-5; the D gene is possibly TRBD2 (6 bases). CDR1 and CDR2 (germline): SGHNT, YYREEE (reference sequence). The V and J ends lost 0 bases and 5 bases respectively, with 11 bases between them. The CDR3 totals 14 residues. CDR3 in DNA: TGTGCCAGCAGCTTGGAGCTAGCGCAGGAGACCCAGTACTTC. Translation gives CASSLELAQETQYF.

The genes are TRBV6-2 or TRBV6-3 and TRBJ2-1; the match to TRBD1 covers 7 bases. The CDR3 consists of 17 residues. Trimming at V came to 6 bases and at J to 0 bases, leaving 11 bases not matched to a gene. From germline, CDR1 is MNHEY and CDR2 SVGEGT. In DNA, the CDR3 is TGTGCCAGCAGGCGCAGGGGGATGGGGGACTCCTACAATGAGCAGTTCTTC. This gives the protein CASRRRGMGDSYNEQFF.

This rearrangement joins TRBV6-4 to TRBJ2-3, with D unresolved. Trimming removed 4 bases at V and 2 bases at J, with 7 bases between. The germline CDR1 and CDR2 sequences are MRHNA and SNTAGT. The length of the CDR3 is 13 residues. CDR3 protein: CASSVRVTDTQYF. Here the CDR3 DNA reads TGTGCCAGCAGTGTTCGGGTCACAGATACGCAGTATTTT.

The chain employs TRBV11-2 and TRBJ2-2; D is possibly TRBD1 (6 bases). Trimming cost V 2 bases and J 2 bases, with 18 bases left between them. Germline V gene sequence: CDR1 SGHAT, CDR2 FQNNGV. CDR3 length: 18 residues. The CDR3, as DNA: TGTGCCAGCAGCTTATTGCCCCGGGACACCCATAACACCGGGGAGCTGTTTTTT. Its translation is CASSLLPRDTHNTGELFF.